This record looks at one T cell receptor beta chain sequence and its context. No antigen is known for it. Nothing much larger sits one base from this clone, and base qualities are not available. From cysteine to phenylalanine, the CDR3 is 15 amino acids long. The sequence is cut down to CDR3 DNA, 45 bases in frame from base 1. Trimming removed 4 bases from V and 3 bases from J, leaving 15 bases between the germline ends. Looking up the germline V gene yields CDR1 KGHSH and CDR2 LQKENI. TCRbeta CDR3 regions were amplified from genomic DNA using the immunoSEQ Assay, a bias-controlled multiplex PCR. The original methods were these. The number of nucleated cells in each sample was estimated from the amplification of reference gene primers within the assay. Sequence reads were collapsed and filtered to measure the absolute abundance of every unique TCRbeta CDR3 rearrangement. For each sample, productive Simpson clonality was calculated as the square root of Simpson's diversity index across productive rearrangements. TCRdb mirrors the immuneACCESS table, restricted to in-frame sequences. Some clones are absent from its copies; in checked studies, under half trace to an unresolved V gene, and the reason for the others is unknown. That table gives V, J and clone size, and the DNA gave D and trimming. For this sample the table gives around 150,000 clones, of which around 80% were detected only once. The leading ten clones occupy less than 20% of the sample.

The data originate from a study of blood T cell repertoires in COVID-19 (dated by TCRdb to about 2020). Looking at the study overall: Samples from collaborators originated in the United States, Italy and Spain and spanned both the acute and convalescent phases of COVID-19. The material from the prospective study consisted of cDNA or gDNA derived from T cells, B-cell-depleted T cells, or PBMCs. The dataset comprised deeply sampled blood TCRbeta repertoires from subjects exposed to, actively infected with, or recovered from COVID-19. The repertoires were released in a freely available public database intended as a resource for research on the immune response to SARS-CoV-2. Samples were obtained from the ongoing ImmuneRACE study (first 160 participants) and from some 1,300 subjects provided by 6 global collaborators. A de-identified subject ID, COVID-19 status, age in years and sex were almost always included in the sample metadata. Where available, HLA class I and class II types were taken from metadata supplied by the sample provider and were not determined by assay-based typing. General study outcomes and caveats: The quantity of clinical and demographic metadata differed by source and by participant and was supplied without curation.

Each collaborating institution followed its own protocols to collect whole blood in K2EDTA tubes. For TCRbeta analysis, collaborator samples were shipped as frozen whole blood, as isolated PBMCs, or as DNA extracted from either sample type. Sequenced sample: peripheral blood. The chain is encoded by TRBV18 joined to TRBJ2-5; TRBD2 is a possible D gene, resting on 5 matching bases. The origin of this receptor is a woman older than 75 with acute or convalescent COVID-19. The DNA sequence follows: TGTGCCAGCTCACGGGAAGGAGGATGGGAAGAGACCCAGTACTTC. Its protein is CASSREGGWEETQYF.